These T cell receptor beta chains were read from a single sample in a study of blood T cells in healthy people across ages. MiXCR, applied by TCRdb to the 5' RACE reads, yields one record per CDR3 protein. The sample carries roughly 800,000 distinct CDR3 sequences, approximately 25% recorded once. The sample also formed part of further work on T cells of mothers and their children.

The material sequenced was blood. The receptors shown here come from a boy younger than 18 in good health. Both conserved end residues are part of each CDR3. D genes are given only for firm matches. Where a row states a size, it is once, few, many or the class of an expanded clone; other rows omit it.

v_call,clone_size,j_call,d_call,cdr3_aa,cdr3_nt
TRBV7-8,few,TRBJ2-1,.,CASSLLGGGDEQFF,TGTGCCAGCAGCTTATTAGGTGGTGGGGATGAGCAGTTCTTC
TRBV28,few,TRBJ1-5,.,CASSLTGATQHF,TGTGCCAGCAGTTTAACGGGGGCAACCCAGCATTTT
TRBV7-9,.,TRBJ1-6,TRBD1,CASSARDSYVSPLHF,TGTGCCAGCAGCGCGAGGGACAGTTATGTTTCACCCCTCCACTTT
TRBV7-9,.,TRBJ2-7,.,CASSSVDEGYEQYF,TGTGCCAGCAGCTCCGTCGACGAGGGGTACGAGCAGTACTTC
TRBV5-1,.,TRBJ1-4,.,CASSVPTGATNEKLFF,TGCGCCAGCAGCGTCCCGACGGGAGCGACTAATGAAAAACTGTTTTTT
TRBV6-5,once,TRBJ1-6,.,CASSYSIILTNSPLHF,TGTGCCAGCAGTTACTCGATTATACTTACAAATTCACCCCTCCACTTT
TRBV7-9,.,TRBJ2-1,.,CASSLPSYENEQFF,TGTGCCAGCAGCTTACCTTCCTACGAAAATGAGCAGTTCTTC
TRBV7-9,.,TRBJ2-7,.,CASSLLGSPYEQYF,TGTGCCAGCAGCTTATTGGGGTCACCTTACGAGCAGTACTTC
TRBV20-1,few,TRBJ1-3,TRBD1,CSARQGRNTIYF,TGCAGTGCTCGACAGGGGAGAAACACCATATATTTT
TRBV27,few,TRBJ2-7,.,CASSLQGTLAEQYF,TGTGCCAGCAGTTTACAGGGGACCCTGGCCGAGCAGTACTTC
TRBV27,.,TRBJ2-6,.,CASKGRWANVLTF,TGTGCCAGCAAAGGGAGGTGGGCCAACGTCCTGACTTTC
TRBV19,few,TRBJ2-7,.,CASSIGGDVGEQYF,TGTGCCAGTAGTATCGGAGGGGATGTCGGCGAGCAGTACTTC
TRBV6-1,few,TRBJ2-5,TRBD1,CASSQTTGTGVQTQYF,TGTGCCAGCAGTCAAACCACCGGGACAGGGGTACAGACCCAGTACTTC
TRBV4-1,few,TRBJ1-1,.,CASSPGDRWNTEAFF,TGCGCCAGCAGCCCCGGGGACCGATGGAACACTGAAGCTTTCTTT
TRBV29-1,.,TRBJ2-7,.,CSARTGYEQYF,TGCAGTGCTAGAACAGGGTACGAGCAGTACTTC
TRBV6-2/TRBV6-3,.,TRBJ2-7,.,CASSNGAYEQYF,TGTGCCAGCAGTAACGGGGCCTACGAGCAGTACTTC
TRBV29-1,few,TRBJ1-1,.,CSVQQGRDTEAFF,TGCAGCGTGCAACAGGGTCGGGACACTGAAGCTTTCTTT
TRBV11-2,few,TRBJ2-4,.,CASSSSNLGAQSSVAKNIQHF,TGTGCCAGCAGCTCTAGTAATCTTGGGGCCCAGAGCAGTGTAGCCAAAAACATTCAGCACTTC
TRBV4-3,.,TRBJ2-7,.,CASSQDMRYEQYF,TGCGCCAGCAGCCAAGATATGAGGTACGAGCAGTACTTC
TRBV5-1,few,TRBJ2-3,.,CASSLADGGGTDTQYF,TGCGCCAGCAGCTTGGCCGACGGGGGAGGCACAGATACGCAGTATTTT
TRBV27,.,TRBJ2-3,TRBD1,CASSPPGQGASTDTQYF,TGTGCCAGCAGTCCGCCGGGACAGGGGGCTAGCACAGATACGCAGTATTTT
TRBV12-3/TRBV12-4,few,TRBJ2-2,TRBD1,CASKSGTGLAGELFF,TGTGCTAGCAAATCGGGGACAGGGTTGGCCGGGGAGCTGTTTTTT